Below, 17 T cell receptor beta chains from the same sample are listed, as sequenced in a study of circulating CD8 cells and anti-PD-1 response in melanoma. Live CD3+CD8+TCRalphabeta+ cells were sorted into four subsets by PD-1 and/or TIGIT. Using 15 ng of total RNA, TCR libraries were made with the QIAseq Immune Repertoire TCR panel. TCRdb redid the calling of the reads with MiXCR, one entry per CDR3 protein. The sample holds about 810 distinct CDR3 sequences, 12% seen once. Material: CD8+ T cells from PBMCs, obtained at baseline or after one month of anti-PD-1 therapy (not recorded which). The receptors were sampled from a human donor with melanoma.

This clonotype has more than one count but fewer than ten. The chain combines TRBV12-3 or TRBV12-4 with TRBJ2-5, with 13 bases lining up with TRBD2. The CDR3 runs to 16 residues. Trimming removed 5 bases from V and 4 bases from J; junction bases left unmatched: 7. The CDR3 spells CASSPGLAGRGETQYF. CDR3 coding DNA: TGTGCCAGCAGTCCGGGACTAGCGGGGCGTGGAGAGACCCAGTACTTC.

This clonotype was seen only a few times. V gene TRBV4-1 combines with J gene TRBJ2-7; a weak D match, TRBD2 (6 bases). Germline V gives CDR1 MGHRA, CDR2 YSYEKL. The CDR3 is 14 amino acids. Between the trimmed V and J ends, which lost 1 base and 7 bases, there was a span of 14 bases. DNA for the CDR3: TGCGCCAGCAGCCAAGTGGGGTTGGGGGGTGAGCAGTACTTC. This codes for CASSQVGLGGEQYF.

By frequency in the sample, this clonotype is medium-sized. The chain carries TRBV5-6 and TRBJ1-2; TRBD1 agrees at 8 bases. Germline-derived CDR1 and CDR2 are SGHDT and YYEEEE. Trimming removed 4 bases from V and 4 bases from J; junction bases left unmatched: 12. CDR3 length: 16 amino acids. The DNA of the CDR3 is TGTGCCAGCAGCCCCGAGAGACAGGGGCCTATCTATGGCTACACCTTC. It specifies CASSPERQGPIYGYTF. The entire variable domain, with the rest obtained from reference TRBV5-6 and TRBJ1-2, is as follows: DAGVTQSPTHLIKTRGQQVTLRCSPKSGHDTVSWYQQALGQGPQFIFQYYEEEERQRGNFPDRFSGHQFPNYSSELNVNALLLGDSALYLCASSPERQGPIYGYTFGSGTRLTVV.

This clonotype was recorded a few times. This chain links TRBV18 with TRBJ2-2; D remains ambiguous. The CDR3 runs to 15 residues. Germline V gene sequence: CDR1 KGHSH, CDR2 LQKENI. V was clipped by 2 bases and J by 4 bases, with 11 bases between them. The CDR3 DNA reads TGTGCCAGCTCACCATATACTGGGGTCACCGGGGAGCTGTTTTTT. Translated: CASSPYTGVTGELFF.

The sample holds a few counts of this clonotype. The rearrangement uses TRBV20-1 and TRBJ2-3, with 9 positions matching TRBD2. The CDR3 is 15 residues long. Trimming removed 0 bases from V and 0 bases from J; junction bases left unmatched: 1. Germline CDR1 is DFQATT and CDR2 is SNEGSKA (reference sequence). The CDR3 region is CSARDLAGSTDTQYF. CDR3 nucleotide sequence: TGCAGTGCTAGAGATCTAGCGGGGAGCACAGATACGCAGTATTTT.

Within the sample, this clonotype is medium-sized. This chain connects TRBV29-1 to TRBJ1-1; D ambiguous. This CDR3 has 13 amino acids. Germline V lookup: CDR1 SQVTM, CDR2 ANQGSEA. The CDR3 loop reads CTTGGWGNTEAFF. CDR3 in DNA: TGCACCACCGGCGGGTGGGGGAACACTGAAGCTTTCTTT.

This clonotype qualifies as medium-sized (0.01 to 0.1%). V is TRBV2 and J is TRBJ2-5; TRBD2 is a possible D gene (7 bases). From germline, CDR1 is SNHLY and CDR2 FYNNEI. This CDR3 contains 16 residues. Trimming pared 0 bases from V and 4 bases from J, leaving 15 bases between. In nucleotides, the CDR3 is TGTGCCAGCAGTGAAGCGCGGGGGCGCGAAACAGAGACCCAGTACTTC. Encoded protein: CASSEARGRETETQYF.

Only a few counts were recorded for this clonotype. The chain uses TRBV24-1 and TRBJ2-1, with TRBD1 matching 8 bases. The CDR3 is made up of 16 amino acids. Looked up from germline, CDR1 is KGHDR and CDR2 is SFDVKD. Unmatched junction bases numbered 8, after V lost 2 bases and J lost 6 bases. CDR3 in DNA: TGTGCCACCAGTGATTCCGGGACAGGAGAAATCAATGAGCAGTTCTTC. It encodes CATSDSGTGEINEQFF.

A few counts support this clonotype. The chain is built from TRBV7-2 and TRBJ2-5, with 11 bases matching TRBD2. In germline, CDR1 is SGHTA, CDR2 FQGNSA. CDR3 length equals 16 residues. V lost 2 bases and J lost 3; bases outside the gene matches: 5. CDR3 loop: CASSLRWGLAEETQYF. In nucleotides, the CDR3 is TGTGCCAGCAGCTTAAGGTGGGGACTAGCGGAAGAGACCCAGTACTTC. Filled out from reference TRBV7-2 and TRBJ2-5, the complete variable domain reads GAGVSQSPSNKVTEKGKDVELRCDPISGHTALYWYRQSLGQGLEFLIYFQGNSAPDKSGLPSDRFSAERTGGSVSTLTIQRTQQEDSAVYLCASSLRWGLAEETQYFGPGTRLLVL.

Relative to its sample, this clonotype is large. CDR3 in DNA: TGTGCCAGCAGCTCCACCGTACCTAGACTAGACAAAACCTACGAGCAGTACTTC. This gives the protein CASSSTVPRLDKTYEQYF. The chain has TRBV7-2 and TRBJ2-7; tentative D call: TRBD2 (6 bases). This CDR3 has 18 residues. CDR1 is SGHTA, CDR2 FQGNSA, per germline. With 4 bases removed from V and 2 bases from J, the gap between germline ends came to 24 bases. The entire variable domain, with the rest obtained from reference TRBV7-2 and TRBJ2-7, is as follows: GAGVSQSPSNKVTEKGKDVELRCDPISGHTALYWYRQSLGQGLEFLIYFQGNSAPDKSGLPSDRFSAERTGGSVSTLTIQRTQQEDSAVYLCASSSTVPRLDKTYEQYFGPGTRLTVT.

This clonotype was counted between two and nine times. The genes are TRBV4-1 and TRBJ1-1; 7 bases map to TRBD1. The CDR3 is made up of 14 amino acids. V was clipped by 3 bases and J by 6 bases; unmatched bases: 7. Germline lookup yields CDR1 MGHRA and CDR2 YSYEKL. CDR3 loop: CASSHQTGLAEAFF. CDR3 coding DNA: TGCGCCAGCAGCCACCAGACAGGGCTCGCTGAAGCTTTCTTT.

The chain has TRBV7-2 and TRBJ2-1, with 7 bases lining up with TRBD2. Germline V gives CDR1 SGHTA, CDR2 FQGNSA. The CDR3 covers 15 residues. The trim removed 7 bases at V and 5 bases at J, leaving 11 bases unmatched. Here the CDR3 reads CASNRGGAGNNEQFF. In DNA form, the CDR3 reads TGTGCCAGCAACCGGGGTGGAGCGGGGAACAATGAGCAGTTCTTC.

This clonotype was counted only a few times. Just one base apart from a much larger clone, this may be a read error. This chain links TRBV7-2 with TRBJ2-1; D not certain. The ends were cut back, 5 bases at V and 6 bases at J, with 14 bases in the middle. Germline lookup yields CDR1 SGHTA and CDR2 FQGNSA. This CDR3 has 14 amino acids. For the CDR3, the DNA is TGTGCCAGCAGCCGACCAAATCTCGGCAATGAGCAGTTCTTC. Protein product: CASSRPNLGNEQFF.

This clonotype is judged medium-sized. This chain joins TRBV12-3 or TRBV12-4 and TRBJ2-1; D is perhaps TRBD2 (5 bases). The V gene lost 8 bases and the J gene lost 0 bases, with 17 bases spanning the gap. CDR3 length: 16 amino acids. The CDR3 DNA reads TGTGCCAGCCGGGAAGCCCTAACCAGCTCCTACAATGAGCAGTTCTTC. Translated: CASREALTSSYNEQFF.

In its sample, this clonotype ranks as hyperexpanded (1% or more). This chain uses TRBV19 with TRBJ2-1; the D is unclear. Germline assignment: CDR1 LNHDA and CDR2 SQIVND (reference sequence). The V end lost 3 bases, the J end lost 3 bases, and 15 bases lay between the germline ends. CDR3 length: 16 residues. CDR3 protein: CASSIYASVVYNEQFF. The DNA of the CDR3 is TGTGCCAGTAGTATTTACGCTTCAGTCGTCTACAATGAGCAGTTCTTC.

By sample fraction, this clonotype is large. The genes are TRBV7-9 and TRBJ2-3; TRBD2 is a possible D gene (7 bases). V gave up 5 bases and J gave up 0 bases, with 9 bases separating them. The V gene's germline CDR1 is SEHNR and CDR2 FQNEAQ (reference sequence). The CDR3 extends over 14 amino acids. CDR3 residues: CASSGGASTDTQYF. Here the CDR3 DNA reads TGTGCCAGCAGCGGGGGGGCTAGCACAGATACGCAGTATTTT.

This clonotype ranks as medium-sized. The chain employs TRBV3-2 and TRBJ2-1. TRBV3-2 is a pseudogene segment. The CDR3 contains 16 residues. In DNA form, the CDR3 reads TGTGCCAGCAGCCGGAGAAGGAGTGGGGTTTACAATGAGCAGTTCTTC. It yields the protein CASSRRRSGVYNEQFF.